The T cell receptor beta chain described here comes from a study of control samples from healthy donors and cancer patients. TCRdb's table, derived via immunoSEQ multiplex PCR, lists solely in-frame clones and lacks some. The sample carries 160,000 or so clones, around 96% recorded once. The CDR3 length is 16 residues. Germline V lookup: CDR1 MNHEY, CDR2 SVGAGI. The V gene lost 0 bases and the J gene lost 0 bases, with 12 bases spanning the gap. V is TRBV6-5 and J is TRBJ2-7; D gene unclear. This clonotype was sampled from a woman aged 25 to 39 in good health. Material: blood. The DNA for the CDR3 is TGTGCCAGCAGTTACTCCCTCGGCGCTGGCTCCTACGAGCAGTACTTC. It codes for CASSYSLGAGSYEQYF.